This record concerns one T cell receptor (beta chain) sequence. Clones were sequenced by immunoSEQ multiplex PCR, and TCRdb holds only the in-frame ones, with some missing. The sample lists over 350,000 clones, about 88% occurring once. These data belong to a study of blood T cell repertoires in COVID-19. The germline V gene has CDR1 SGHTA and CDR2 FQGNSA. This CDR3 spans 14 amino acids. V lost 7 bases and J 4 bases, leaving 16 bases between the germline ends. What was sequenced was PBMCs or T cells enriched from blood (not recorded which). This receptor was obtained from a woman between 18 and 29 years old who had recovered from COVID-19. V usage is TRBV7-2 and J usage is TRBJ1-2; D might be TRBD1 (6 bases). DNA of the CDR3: TGTGCCAGCACCAGGGGTCCAAGTAGCTATGGCTACACCTTC. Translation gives CASTRGPSSYGYTF. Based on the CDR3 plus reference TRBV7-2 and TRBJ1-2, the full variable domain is GAGVSQSPSNKVTEKGKDVELRCDPISGHTALYWYRQSLGQGLEFLIYFQGNSAPDKSGLPSDRFSAERTGGSVSTLTIQRTQQEDSAVYLCASTRGPSSYGYTFGSGTRLTVV.